The text below deals with one TCR beta chain. Assay used: immunoSEQ multiplex PCR; TCRdb lists only in-frame clones, some missing. Seen here are 140,000 to 150,000 clones, approximately 83% observed once, and the top ten hold more than 7.5%. The record originates from a study of blood T cell repertoires in COVID-19. V was cut by 4 bases and J by 4 bases, with 17 bases left in between. Germline CDR1 reads SGDLS; CDR2 reads YYNGEE. This CDR3 comprises 16 residues. Sample: peripheral blood. The sequence derives from a woman aged 55-69 years with COVID-19, enrolled during active disease. The chain is built from TRBV9 and TRBJ2-2; the D gene is possibly TRBD1 (6 bases). For the CDR3, the DNA is TGTGCCAGCAGCCCCTTTTCGACAGGAGCCACCGGGGAGCTGTTTTTT. Protein sequence: CASSPFSTGATGELFF. Supplemented by reference TRBV9 and TRBJ2-2, the full variable domain reads DSGVTQTPKHLITATGQRVTLRCSPRSGDLSVYWYQQSLDQGLQFLIQYYNGEERAKGNILERFSAQQFPDLHSELNLSSLELGDSALYFCASSPFSTGATGELFFGEGSRLTVL.